These 16 T cell receptor beta chains were all obtained from the same sample, sequenced in a study of blood T cell repertoires in COVID-19. Using immunoSEQ multiplex PCR, the repertoire was profiled, and TCRdb retains in-frame clones only, with some absent. The data hold some 59,000 clones, with approximately 80% observed a single time. The sequenced material came from peripheral blood. These receptors originate from a man older than 75 with active or convalescent COVID-19.

CDR3 DNA sequence: TGTGCCAGCAGCCAAGACAGGGGGCTTGGTAATGAAAAACTGTTTTTT. It codes for CASSQDRGLGNEKLFF. The chain carries TRBV5-4 and TRBJ1-4; 10 bases align to TRBD1. Looked up from germline, CDR1 is SGHNT and CDR2 is YYREEE (reference sequence). J gave up 4 bases and V 4 bases, and 7 bases lay outside the gene matches. This CDR3 is 16 amino acids long.

The chain combines TRBV5-4 with TRBJ2-5; 8 bases map to TRBD2. V shed 1 base, J shed 7 bases, and the junction held 9 bases outside the gene matches. The CDR3 is made up of 15 amino acids. Germline V lookup: CDR1 SGHNT, CDR2 YYREEE (reference sequence). The DNA of the CDR3 is TGTGCCAGCAGCTTGACTAGCGGAGAGGTGGGGACCCAGTACTTC. This gives the protein CASSLTSGEVGTQYF.

This chain joins TRBV5-1 and TRBJ1-2; no clear D gene. The V gene's germline CDR1 is SGHRS and CDR2 YFSETQ. This CDR3 has 13 residues. V was clipped by 5 bases and J by 2 bases, with 10 bases between them. The CDR3 DNA follows: TGCGCCAGCAGATTCACAGACAACTATGGCTACACCTTC. Its protein is CASRFTDNYGYTF.

The chain couples TRBV7-8 to TRBJ2-3; D unresolved. The CDR3 totals 13 residues. Trimming cost V 5 bases and J 2 bases, with 8 bases left between them. Looked up from germline, CDR1 is SGHVS and CDR2 is FQNEAQ. The CDR3 reads CASSPYFTDTQYF. CDR3 DNA sequence: TGTGCCAGCAGCCCCTATTTCACAGATACGCAGTATTTT.

The sample holds one count of this clone. The genes are TRBV29-1 and TRBJ1-1; D gene ambiguous. The CDR3 consists of 10 residues. The V end was cut by 7 bases, the J end by 4 bases, with 7 bases between. CDR1 is SQVTM and CDR2 is ANQGSEA in the germline V gene. The CDR3 sequence: CSATVTEAFF. In nucleotides, the CDR3 is TGCAGCGCCACGGTCACTGAAGCTTTCTTT.

The V gene is TRBV7-2, the J gene TRBJ1-2, with TRBD1 as a possible D gene (6 bases). In germline, CDR1 is SGHTA, CDR2 FQGNSA. The CDR3 length is 14 residues. Deletions cut 9 bases from V and 0 bases from J, with 14 bases between. The CDR3 is CARVITGTNYGYTF. For the CDR3, the DNA is TGTGCCAGAGTTATCACAGGGACTAACTATGGCTACACCTTC.

The rearrangement uses TRBV11-2 and TRBJ1-6; TRBD1 is a possible D gene (6 bases). The V end was cut by 8 bases, the J end by 13 bases, with 15 bases between. Germline CDR1 reads SGHAT; CDR2 reads FQNNGV. CDR3 size: 12 residues. The CDR3 DNA reads as TGTGCCAGCGGCGGTTTAGGACAGCCCCTCCACTTT. Translation: CASGGLGQPLHF. Variable domain in full (rest from reference TRBV11-2 and TRBJ1-6): EAGVAQSPRYKIIEKRQSVAFWCNPISGHATLYWYQQILGQGPKLLIQFQNNGVVDDSQLPKDRFSAERLKGVDSTLKIQPAKLEDSAVYLCASGGLGQPLHFGNGTRLTVT.

In this sample, this clone turned up once. The rearrangement uses TRBV6-2 or TRBV6-3 and TRBJ1-1, with D possibly being TRBD1 (6 bases). Trimming removed 6 bases at V and 5 bases at J, with 10 bases between. Germline V lookup: CDR1 MNHEY, CDR2 SVGEGT. The CDR3 has 12 residues. In nucleotides, the CDR3 is TGTGCCAGCAGCTCGAGGGGGACTGAAGCTTTCTTT. It encodes CASSSRGTEAFF.

The chain recombines TRBV4-3 with TRBJ2-1; the match to TRBD1 covers 7 bases. Germline V gene sequence: CDR1 LGHNA, CDR2 YSLEER. This CDR3 is built from 16 residues. The ends lost 2 bases at V and 3 bases at J; junction bases unmatched: 7. Written as DNA, the CDR3 is TGCGCCAGCAGCCAACGACAGGGTAGGGGCTACAATGAGCAGTTCTTC. Translating it yields CASSQRQGRGYNEQFF.

The rearrangement links TRBV6-2 or TRBV6-3 to TRBJ1-2, with no clear D. The CDR3 consists of 13 residues. Germline loops: CDR1 MNHEY, CDR2 SVGEGT. V shed 2 bases and J shed 1 base, with 5 bases lying between them. CDR3 residues: CASSYGFNYGYTF. In DNA, the CDR3 is TGTGCCAGCAGTTACGGCTTTAACTATGGCTACACCTTC.

The rearrangement uses TRBV7-9 and TRBJ2-7; 8 bases match TRBD1. Germline V gene lookup returns CDR1 SEHNR and CDR2 FQNEAQ (reference sequence). This CDR3 contains 14 residues. With V trimmed by 8 bases and J by 5 bases, 11 bases remained unmatched. The CDR3 nucleotides read TGTGCCAGCGGCGGTCCGGACAGGGTCGACGAGCAGTACTTC. Its protein is CASGGPDRVDEQYF.

The chain combines TRBV6-5 with TRBJ2-2; 7 bases match TRBD1. The germline V gene has CDR1 MNHEY and CDR2 SVGAGI. The J segment lost 10 bases and the V segment lost 8 bases, leaving 4 bases of the junction unmatched. The CDR3 consists of 11 residues. In DNA, the CDR3 is TGTGCCAGCTCAAGGGGGCTGGAGCTGTTTTTT. Its translation is CASSRGLELFF.

The chain combines TRBV27 with TRBJ1-1; TRBD1 is a possible D gene (5 bases). The germline CDR1 and CDR2 sequences are MNHEY and SMNVEV (reference sequence). CDR3 length: 13 amino acids. V lost 1 base and J lost 4, with 7 bases in between. The DNA for the CDR3 is TGTGCCAGCAGTTTATTCAGGGCCACTGAAGCTTTCTTT. Amino acid sequence: CASSLFRATEAFF.

The J gene is TRBJ1-1, the V gene TRBV5-4; D is uncertain. The CDR3 runs 13 residues. Germline V gene data show CDR1 as SGHNT and CDR2 as YYREEE (reference sequence). V was shortened by 0 bases and J by 8 bases, with 11 bases between the two germline ends. CDR3 in DNA: TGTGCCAGCAGCTTGGATCTTCGTCAGGAAGCTTTCTTT. Translating gives CASSLDLRQEAFF.

CDR3 DNA sequence: TGTGCCAGTAGTATCCGGCCCCAGGGGGTTCCCTATGGCTACACCTTC. As protein: CASSIRPQGVPYGYTF. The chain has TRBV19 and TRBJ1-2, with 7 bases identical to TRBD1. CDR1 and CDR2 from the germline V gene are LNHDA and SQIVND (reference sequence). The CDR3 runs 16 residues. V shed 3 bases, J shed 4 bases, and the junction held 11 bases outside the gene matches. Filled out from reference TRBV19 and TRBJ1-2, the complete variable domain reads DGGITQSPKYLFRKEGQNVTLSCEQNLNHDAMYWYRQDPGQGLRLIYYSQIVNDFQKGDIAEGYSVSREKKESFPLTVTSAQKNPTAFYLCASSIRPQGVPYGYTFGSGTRLTVV.

The chain couples TRBV14 to TRBJ1-2, with TRBD1 as a possible D gene (5 bases). The V end lost 1 base, the J end lost 0 bases, and 21 bases lay between the germline ends. This CDR3 spans 19 amino acids. Germline values: CDR1 SGHDN, CDR2 FVKESK. CDR3 DNA sequence: TGTGCCAGCAGCCAAGGGAAGTGGGGCAGCCAACCCTCTAACTATGGCTACACCTTC. This codes for CASSQGKWGSQPSNYGYTF. Full variable domain (missing parts from reference TRBV14 and TRBJ1-2): EAGVTQFPSHSVIEKGQTVTLRCDPISGHDNLYWYRRVMGKEIKFLLHFVKESKQDESGMPNNRFLAERTGGTYSTLKVQPAELEDSGVYFCASSQGKWGSQPSNYGYTFGSGTRLTVV.